This TCR beta chain emerged from a study of shared T cell receptors in the human thymus. Sequencing was performed with immunoSEQ multiplex PCR; in TCRdb, only in-frame clones are kept and a portion is missing. Here the sample spans about 660,000 clones, more than 75% being singletons. Germline values: CDR1 MGHDK, CDR2 SYGVNS. The ends were cut back, 4 bases at V and 1 base at J, with 16 bases in the middle. The CDR3 consists of 16 residues. These data were also reused for a study on human thymus T cells. That work states: Corrective heart surgery yielded resections, and these provided the thymus tissue. Use of V and J genes seemed skewed within the thymic and blood repertoires.

This sequence originates from a boy younger than two with a congenital heart defect. The specimen sequenced was thymocytes. The chain couples TRBV25-1 to TRBJ1-1; TRBD1 might be the D (5 bases). The CDR3 DNA is TGTGCCAGCAGTGGAGGTCCCACAGGTCGGAACACTGAAGCTTTCTTT. Translating it yields CASSGGPTGRNTEAFF.